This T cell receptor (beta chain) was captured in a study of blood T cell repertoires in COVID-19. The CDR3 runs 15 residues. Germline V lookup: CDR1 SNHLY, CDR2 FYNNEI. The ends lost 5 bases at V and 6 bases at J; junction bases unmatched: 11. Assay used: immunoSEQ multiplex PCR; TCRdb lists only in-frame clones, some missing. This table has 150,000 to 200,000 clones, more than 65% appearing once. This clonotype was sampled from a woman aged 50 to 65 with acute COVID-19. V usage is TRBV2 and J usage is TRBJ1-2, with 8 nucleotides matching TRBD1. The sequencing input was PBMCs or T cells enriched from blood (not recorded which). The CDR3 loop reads CASSLIQGALDGYTF. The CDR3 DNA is TGTGCCAGCAGTCTCATTCAGGGGGCCCTTGATGGCTACACCTTC.